This record looks at one T cell receptor (beta chain) sequence and its context. This record comes from a study of identical twins. TCRdb re-analysed the 5' RACE reads in MiXCR, keeping a single row per CDR3 protein. The top ten hold around 0.95% of the sample, which has hundreds of thousands of distinct CDR3 sequences, 8.6% seen once. Trimming shortened V by 0 bases and J by 2 bases, and 10 bases separated the two germline ends. The CDR3 runs 15 residues. Germline V CDR1 and CDR2: SGHAT, FQNNGV. This sample also belongs to another study, concerning yellow fever vaccine responses in identical twins.

The sequencing input was PBMCs. The TCR sequence derives from a woman under 30 in good health. The chain uses TRBV11-2 and TRBJ1-2; D is unclear. The CDR3 DNA reads TGTGCCAGCAGCTTAGATTTGGGGATGAACTATGGCTACACCTTC. Translated: CASSLDLGMNYGYTF. The entire variable domain, with the rest obtained from reference TRBV11-2 and TRBJ1-2, is as follows: EAGVAQSPRYKIIEKRQSVAFWCNPISGHATLYWYQQILGQGPKLLIQFQNNGVVDDSQLPKDRFSAERLKGVDSTLKIQPAKLEDSAVYLCASSLDLGMNYGYTFGSGTRLTVV.